Listed here are 2 T cell receptor beta chains from one sample, sequenced in a study of blood T cell repertoires in COVID-19. The repertoire was sequenced with immunoSEQ multiplex PCR; TCRdb's copy has only in-frame clones and lacks some. The table has about 250,000 clones, 85% to 90% seen once. What was sequenced was peripheral blood. All receptors derive from a man older than 75 with acute or convalescent COVID-19.

This clone was recorded once. The chain joins TRBV6-2 or TRBV6-3 to TRBJ2-4, with a weak D call TRBD1 (6 bases). The CDR3 sequence is 15 residues long. V was shortened by 4 bases and J by 0 bases, with 10 bases between the two germline ends. The V gene's germline CDR1 is MNHEY and CDR2 SVGEGT. The CDR3, as DNA: TGTGCCAGCAGTTTCAGGGGTATAGCCAAAAACATTCAGTACTTC. Amino acid sequence: CASSFRGIAKNIQYF.

In this sample, this clone turned up once. The chain is built from TRBV5-6 and TRBJ2-5, with 12 bases identical to TRBD2. V was pared by 0 bases and J by 6 bases, with 3 bases of the junction left unmatched. Germline CDR1 and CDR2: SGHDT and YYEEEE. The CDR3 spans 15 residues. The CDR3 is CASSLGTSGRKTQYF. Here the CDR3 DNA reads TGTGCCAGCAGCTTGGGCACTAGCGGGAGGAAGACCCAGTACTTC.